This TCR beta chain was identified during a study of T cells after yellow fever vaccination. Study-wide points: Researchers noted that a small share of clonotypes showed up in both CD4 and CD8 compartments.

V trimming: 0 bases; J trimming: 1 base; junction bases outside the gene matches: 1. CDR3 length equals 15 residues. Germline lookup yields CDR1 MNHEY and CDR2 SVGAGI. In TCRdb, the 5' RACE reads were re-called with MiXCR into one record per CDR3 protein. The sample carries fewer than 650,000 distinct CDR3 sequences, roughly 22% recorded once. Notes on this clonotype: Its antigen is not identified.

The chain joins TRBV6-5 to TRBJ1-1; 8 nucleotides agree with TRBD1. The source of this sequence is a young man who received the YFV17D yellow fever vaccine. The sequencing used PBMCs, collected approximately 22 days after the first yellow fever vaccination. This chain's CDR3 is CASSYSDRANTEAFF. In nucleotides, the CDR3 is TGTGCCAGCAGTTACTCGGACAGGGCGAACACTGAAGCTTTCTTT.